A few counts support the clone carrying this T cell receptor (beta chain). Its specificity is unknown. The entry originates in a study of cytomegalovirus exposure and HLA in healthy donors. Study-wide background: As an earlier analysis found, about 179 million T cells yielded about 120 million unique TCR beta sequences. Whole-study findings and limits: A later examination showed that TCR association rates differed by HLA locus, with DRB1 most and HLA-C fewest. Through in vitro validation, three CMV-associated chains were shown to be specific for CMV antigens.

V lost 3 bases, J lost 4 bases, and 14 bases stayed unmatched. CDR1 and CDR2 from the germline V gene are SGHRS and YFSETQ. CDR3 length: 19 residues. The PCR used 60 Vbeta and 13 Jbeta primers. Profiled with immunoSEQ multiplex PCR; TCRdb holds only in-frame clones, not every one. The data show some 250,000 clones, about 80% seen once. The receptor's source is a woman aged 40 to 49 in good health and CMV-seropositive. Sequencing was done on a sample of PBMCs. The chain carries TRBV5-1 and TRBJ2-1; 12 bases line up with TRBD2. The CDR3 region has the DNA TGCGCCAGCAGCTCTACGGGGCGGGCTAGCGGGAGGGAATACAATGAGCAGTTCTTC. Its protein product is CASSSTGRASGREYNEQFF.